These T cell receptor beta chains were read from a single sample in a study of type 1 and type 2 diabetes patients. TCRdb analysed the multiplex PCR reads with MiXCR anew, one entry per CDR3 protein. The repertoire holds fewer than 350,000 distinct CDR3 sequences, with 40% to 50% as singletons. The sequencing sample was made of peripheral blood mononuclear cells (PBMCs). These receptors were collected from a man aged 18 to 35 with type 2 diabetes. Both conserved end residues are part of each CDR3. The order of the fields is V gene, J gene, D gene, clone size, CDR3 protein, CDR3 DNA. D genes are given only for firm matches. Expanded clones get a size class; other rows say once, few or many, or leave the size out.

v_gene: TRBV14; j_gene: TRBJ1-1; d_gene: NA; abundance: few; CDR3aa: CASSRGTLNEAFF; CDR3nt: TGTGCCAGCAGCCGGGGGACCTTAAATGAAGCTTTCTTT
v_gene: TRBV20-1; j_gene: TRBJ2-3; d_gene: NA; abundance: few; CDR3aa: CSARDLGVERSTDTQYF; CDR3nt: TGCAGTGCTAGAGATTTGGGGGTGGAACGAAGCACAGATACGCAGTATTTT
v_gene: TRBV19; j_gene: TRBJ2-6; d_gene: NA; abundance: NA; CDR3aa: CASSTSGANVLTF; CDR3nt: TGTGCCAGTAGTACTTCTGGGGCCAACGTCCTGACTTTC
v_gene: TRBV25-1; j_gene: TRBJ2-2; d_gene: NA; abundance: NA; CDR3aa: CASSEYYPIEAGELFF; CDR3nt: TGTGCCAGCAGTGAATATTATCCTATCGAGGCCGGGGAGCTGTTTTTT
v_gene: TRBV5-6; j_gene: TRBJ1-2; d_gene: NA; abundance: NA; CDR3aa: CASSLPRTGAGGYTF; CDR3nt: TGCGCCAGCAGCTTACCCCGGACGGGTGCTGGAGGCTACACCTTC
v_gene: TRBV9; j_gene: TRBJ2-3; d_gene: NA; abundance: few; CDR3aa: CASSVALSTDTQYF; CDR3nt: TGTGCCAGCAGCGTAGCTTTGAGCACAGATACGCAGTATTTT
v_gene: TRBV5-1; j_gene: TRBJ2-7; d_gene: TRBD2; abundance: few; CDR3aa: CASSLEASGYYEQYF; CDR3nt: TGCGCCAGCAGCTTGGAGGCTAGCGGGTACTACGAGCAGTACTTC
v_gene: TRBV29-1; j_gene: TRBJ1-1; d_gene: NA; abundance: NA; CDR3aa: CSDRLGAGTEAFF; CDR3nt: TGCAGCGATCGACTCGGGGCGGGCACTGAAGCTTTCTTT
v_gene: TRBV14; j_gene: TRBJ2-3; d_gene: NA; abundance: NA; CDR3aa: CASSPGHGSTDTQYF; CDR3nt: TGTGCCAGCAGTCCGGGACACGGAAGCACAGATACGCAGTATTTT
v_gene: TRBV2; j_gene: TRBJ2-3; d_gene: NA; abundance: many; CDR3aa: CASSVSATSTDTQYF; CDR3nt: TGTGCCAGCAGTGTCTCGGCGACTAGCACAGATACGCAGTATTTT
v_gene: TRBV2; j_gene: TRBJ2-7; d_gene: TRBD2; abundance: NA; CDR3aa: CVSSVPLAGVHSYEQYF; CDR3nt: TGTGTCAGCAGCGTCCCTCTAGCGGGGGTGCACTCCTACGAGCAGTACTTC
v_gene: TRBV19; j_gene: TRBJ1-2; d_gene: TRBD1; abundance: NA; CDR3aa: CASSIGQGNYGYTF; CDR3nt: TGTGCCAGTAGTATTGGACAGGGCAACTATGGCTACACCTTC
v_gene: TRBV15; j_gene: TRBJ2-3; d_gene: NA; abundance: NA; CDR3aa: CATRDLGTQYF; CDR3nt: TGTGCCACCAGGGACTTGGGTACGCAGTATTTT
v_gene: TRBV2; j_gene: TRBJ2-1; d_gene: NA; abundance: NA; CDR3aa: CASSRPYEQFF; CDR3nt: TGTGCCAGCAGTCGCCCTTACGAGCAGTTCTTC
v_gene: TRBV6-5; j_gene: TRBJ2-1; d_gene: NA; abundance: NA; CDR3aa: CASSPLGRHSYNEQFF; CDR3nt: TGTGCCAGCAGTCCGCTGGGACGGCACTCCTACAATGAGCAGTTCTTC
v_gene: TRBV28; j_gene: TRBJ1-2; d_gene: NA; abundance: NA; CDR3aa: CASSRGEEINYGYTF; CDR3nt: TGTGCCAGCAGTCGGGGGGAGGAGATTAACTATGGCTACACCTTC
v_gene: TRBV20-1; j_gene: TRBJ1-1; d_gene: NA; abundance: NA; CDR3aa: CSAGNGPSPEAFF; CDR3nt: TGCAGTGCTGGAAATGGACCGTCTCCTGAAGCTTTCTTT
v_gene: TRBV6-2/TRBV6-3; j_gene: TRBJ1-4; d_gene: NA; abundance: NA; CDR3aa: CASSYVPVATNEKLFF; CDR3nt: TGTGCCAGCAGTTATGTCCCTGTTGCAACTAATGAAAAACTGTTTTTT
v_gene: TRBV4-1; j_gene: TRBJ2-7; d_gene: NA; abundance: NA; CDR3aa: CASSQDPTQSGVGEQYF; CDR3nt: TGCGCCAGCAGCCAAGATCCGACCCAATCCGGAGTGGGCGAGCAGTACTTC
v_gene: TRBV6-6; j_gene: TRBJ1-4; d_gene: NA; abundance: NA; CDR3aa: CATLSGGTELFF; CDR3nt: TGTGCCACCTTATCGGGGGGCACAGAACTGTTTTTT
v_gene: TRBV19; j_gene: TRBJ1-6; d_gene: NA; abundance: NA; CDR3aa: CASSADHNSPLHF; CDR3nt: TGTGCCAGTAGTGCAGACCATAATTCACCCCTCCACTTT
v_gene: TRBV7-9; j_gene: TRBJ1-3; d_gene: NA; abundance: once; CDR3aa: CASGDGWTVGNTIYF; CDR3nt: TGTGCCAGCGGGGACGGGTGGACAGTCGGAAACACCATATATTTT
v_gene: TRBV29-1; j_gene: TRBJ2-5; d_gene: NA; abundance: NA; CDR3aa: CSVSRGQETQYF; CDR3nt: TGCAGCGTTAGTAGGGGTCAAGAGACCCAGTACTTC
v_gene: TRBV6-6; j_gene: TRBJ2-3; d_gene: NA; abundance: NA; CDR3aa: CASSYRGDTQYF; CDR3nt: TGTGCCAGCAGTTACCGTGGAGATACGCAGTATTTT
v_gene: TRBV2; j_gene: TRBJ2-3; d_gene: NA; abundance: NA; CDR3aa: CASSGSMGPSTDTQYF; CDR3nt: TGTGCCAGCAGTGGGTCTATGGGTCCTAGCACAGATACGCAGTATTTT
v_gene: TRBV10-1; j_gene: TRBJ2-7; d_gene: NA; abundance: few; CDR3aa: CASSEYREGPFHEQYF; CDR3nt: TGCGCCAGCAGTGAGTACAGGGAAGGTCCGTTCCACGAGCAGTACTTC
v_gene: TRBV19; j_gene: TRBJ2-3; d_gene: NA; abundance: few; CDR3aa: CASRSPRAGGDYTQYF; CDR3nt: TGTGCCAGTAGAAGCCCCCGGGCTGGCGGGGATTATACGCAGTATTTT
v_gene: TRBV10-3; j_gene: TRBJ2-5; d_gene: TRBD2; abundance: few; CDR3aa: CAIESRGRVAGESRETQYF; CDR3nt: TGTGCCATAGAATCCAGGGGAAGGGTAGCGGGAGAATCAAGAGAGACCCAGTACTTC
v_gene: TRBV15; j_gene: TRBJ2-3; d_gene: NA; abundance: NA; CDR3aa: CATSGQSTGTQYF; CDR3nt: TGTGCCACCAGCGGTCAAAGCACAGGTACGCAGTATTTT
v_gene: TRBV25-1; j_gene: TRBJ1-1; d_gene: NA; abundance: NA; CDR3aa: CASSDPEAGKTEAFF; CDR3nt: TGTGCCAGCAGTGATCCCGAGGCAGGGAAGACTGAAGCTTTCTTT
v_gene: TRBV24-1; j_gene: TRBJ2-3; d_gene: NA; abundance: few; CDR3aa: CATSATWDSTDTQYF; CDR3nt: TGTGCCACCAGTGCCACCTGGGACAGCACAGATACGCAGTATTTT
v_gene: TRBV9; j_gene: TRBJ1-2; d_gene: NA; abundance: NA; CDR3aa: CASSATPADYGYTF; CDR3nt: TGTGCCAGCAGTGCGACCCCGGCAGACTATGGCTACACCTTC
v_gene: TRBV7-3; j_gene: TRBJ1-1; d_gene: TRBD1; abundance: NA; CDR3aa: CASSARPSGGYGVNTEAFF; CDR3nt: TGTGCCAGCAGCGCCCGACCGTCAGGGGGCTATGGGGTGAACACTGAAGCTTTCTTT
v_gene: TRBV24-1; j_gene: TRBJ1-4; d_gene: NA; abundance: NA; CDR3aa: CATSDPGTMGEKLFF; CDR3nt: TGTGCCACCAGTGATCCCGGGACCATGGGGGAAAAACTGTTTTTT
v_gene: TRBV7-9; j_gene: TRBJ1-4; d_gene: NA; abundance: few; CDR3aa: CASSFNPTTNEKLFF; CDR3nt: TGTGCCAGCAGCTTCAATCCAACAACTAATGAAAAACTGTTTTTT
v_gene: TRBV6-5; j_gene: TRBJ2-3; d_gene: NA; abundance: NA; CDR3aa: CASGTSGTDTQYF; CDR3nt: TGTGCCAGCGGTACCTCTGGCACAGATACGCAGTATTTT
v_gene: TRBV12-3/TRBV12-4; j_gene: TRBJ2-5; d_gene: TRBD1; abundance: NA; CDR3aa: CASSWWDRVVWETQYF; CDR3nt: TGTGCCAGCAGTTGGTGGGACAGAGTGGTGTGGGAGACCCAGTACTTC
v_gene: TRBV29-1; j_gene: TRBJ2-1; d_gene: NA; abundance: NA; CDR3aa: CSVEGLGDEQFF; CDR3nt: TGCAGCGTTGAGGGCCTGGGAGATGAGCAGTTCTTC
v_gene: TRBV19; j_gene: TRBJ2-2; d_gene: NA; abundance: NA; CDR3aa: CASVPGGETGELFF; CDR3nt: TGTGCCTCAGTACCCGGCGGGGAAACCGGGGAGCTGTTTTTT
v_gene: TRBV10-3; j_gene: TRBJ2-5; d_gene: NA; abundance: many; CDR3aa: CAISDTGLGETQYF; CDR3nt: TGTGCCATCAGTGACACAGGGTTAGGAGAGACCCAGTACTTC
v_gene: TRBV7-2; j_gene: TRBJ2-7; d_gene: NA; abundance: NA; CDR3aa: CASSLADRAGLEQYF; CDR3nt: TGTGCCAGCAGCTTAGCGGACCGGGCTGGACTCGAGCAGTACTTC
v_gene: TRBV7-2; j_gene: TRBJ2-2; d_gene: TRBD2; abundance: NA; CDR3aa: CASSFLAGGSTGELFF; CDR3nt: TGTGCCAGCAGCTTCCTAGCGGGAGGAAGCACCGGGGAGCTGTTTTTT
v_gene: TRBV11-2; j_gene: TRBJ2-1; d_gene: NA; abundance: once; CDR3aa: CASSLLEEGAYNEQFF; CDR3nt: TGTGCCAGCAGCTTATTGGAGGAAGGCGCCTACAATGAGCAGTTCTTC
v_gene: TRBV2; j_gene: TRBJ1-5; d_gene: NA; abundance: NA; CDR3aa: CASSLQGGRPQHF; CDR3nt: TGTGCCAGCAGTTTACAGGGCGGACGGCCCCAGCATTTT
v_gene: TRBV10-1; j_gene: TRBJ1-1; d_gene: NA; abundance: many; CDR3aa: CASSPTRDTEAFF; CDR3nt: TGCGCCAGCAGTCCTACAAGAGACACTGAAGCTTTCTTT
v_gene: TRBV19; j_gene: TRBJ2-5; d_gene: TRBD2; abundance: many; CDR3aa: CASSTTSGRTRETQYF; CDR3nt: TGTGCCAGTAGTACTACTAGCGGGAGGACTAGGGAGACCCAGTACTTC
v_gene: TRBV4-1; j_gene: TRBJ2-7; d_gene: NA; abundance: NA; CDR3aa: CASSQDQDSPYEQYF; CDR3nt: TGCGCCAGCAGCCAAGATCAGGACAGCCCCTACGAGCAGTACTTC
v_gene: TRBV7-3; j_gene: TRBJ2-5; d_gene: TRBD2; abundance: NA; CDR3aa: CASSRGGLGQETQYF; CDR3nt: TGTGCCAGCAGCCGTGGGGGACTAGGTCAAGAGACCCAGTACTTC
v_gene: TRBV7-2; j_gene: TRBJ1-5; d_gene: TRBD1; abundance: few; CDR3aa: CASSRDREDGNQPQHF; CDR3nt: TGTGCCAGCAGTAGGGACAGGGAGGATGGCAATCAGCCCCAGCATTTT
v_gene: TRBV5-1; j_gene: TRBJ1-2; d_gene: TRBD1; abundance: NA; CDR3aa: CASSPGTGDYGYTF; CDR3nt: TGCGCCAGCAGCCCGGGGACAGGGGACTATGGCTACACCTTC
v_gene: TRBV20-1; j_gene: TRBJ2-1; d_gene: NA; abundance: NA; CDR3aa: CSARDVQGSYNEQFF; CDR3nt: TGCAGTGCTAGAGATGTACAAGGTTCCTACAATGAGCAGTTCTTC
v_gene: TRBV5-1; j_gene: TRBJ2-7; d_gene: TRBD1; abundance: NA; CDR3aa: CASSREGGFYEQYF; CDR3nt: TGCGCCAGCAGCCGAGAAGGGGGCTTTTACGAGCAGTACTTC
v_gene: TRBV6-5; j_gene: TRBJ1-2; d_gene: NA; abundance: few; CDR3aa: CASRFPDNDGYTF; CDR3nt: TGTGCCAGCAGGTTTCCGGACAACGATGGCTACACCTTC
v_gene: TRBV4-2; j_gene: TRBJ2-1; d_gene: NA; abundance: few; CDR3aa: CASSQEGLGLSYNEQFF; CDR3nt: TGTGCCAGCAGCCAAGAAGGCCTCGGACTCTCCTACAATGAGCAGTTCTTC
v_gene: TRBV10-1; j_gene: TRBJ1-2; d_gene: NA; abundance: few; CDR3aa: CAGSESTEGAGYTF; CDR3nt: TGCGCCGGCAGTGAGTCGACGGAAGGGGCTGGCTACACCTTC
v_gene: TRBV28; j_gene: TRBJ2-7; d_gene: NA; abundance: few; CDR3aa: CASSFPTRDPYEQYF; CDR3nt: TGTGCCAGCAGTTTTCCCACCCGGGACCCCTACGAGCAGTACTTC
v_gene: TRBV27; j_gene: TRBJ1-1; d_gene: NA; abundance: NA; CDR3aa: CASSDSTLGTEAFF; CDR3nt: TGTGCCAGCAGCGATTCCACGCTGGGGACTGAAGCTTTCTTT